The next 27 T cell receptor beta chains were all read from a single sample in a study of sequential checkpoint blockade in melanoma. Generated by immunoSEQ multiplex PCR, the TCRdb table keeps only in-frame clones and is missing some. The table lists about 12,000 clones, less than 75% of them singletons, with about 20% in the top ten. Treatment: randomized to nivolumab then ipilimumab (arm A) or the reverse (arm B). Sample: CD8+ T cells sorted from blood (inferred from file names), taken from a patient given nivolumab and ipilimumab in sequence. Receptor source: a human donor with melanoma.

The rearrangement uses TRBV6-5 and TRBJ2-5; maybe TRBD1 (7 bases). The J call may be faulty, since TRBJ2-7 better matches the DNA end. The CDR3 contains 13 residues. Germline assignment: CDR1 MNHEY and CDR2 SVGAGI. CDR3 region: CASGWGQGGEQYF. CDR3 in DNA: TGTGCCAGCGGATGGGGCCAGGGGGGCGAGCAGTACTTC.

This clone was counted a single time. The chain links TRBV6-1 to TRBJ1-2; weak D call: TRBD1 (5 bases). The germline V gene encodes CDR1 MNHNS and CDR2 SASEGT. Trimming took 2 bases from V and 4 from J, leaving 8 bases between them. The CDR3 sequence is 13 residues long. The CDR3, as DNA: TGTGCCAGCAGTGAAACCGGGGGCTATGGCTACACCTTC. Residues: CASSETGGYGYTF.

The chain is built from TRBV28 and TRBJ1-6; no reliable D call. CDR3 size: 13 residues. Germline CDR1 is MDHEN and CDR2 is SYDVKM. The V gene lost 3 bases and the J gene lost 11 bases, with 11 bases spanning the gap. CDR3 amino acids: CASSLFRSTPLHF. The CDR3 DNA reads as TGTGCCAGCAGTTTGTTCCGATCTACACCCCTCCACTTT.

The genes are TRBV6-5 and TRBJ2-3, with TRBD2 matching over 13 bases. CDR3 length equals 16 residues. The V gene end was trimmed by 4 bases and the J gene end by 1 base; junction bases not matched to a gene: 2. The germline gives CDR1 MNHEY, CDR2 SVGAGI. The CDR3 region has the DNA TGTGCCAGCAGTTTGGGGACTAGCGGGGGCACAGATACGCAGTATTTT. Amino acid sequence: CASSLGTSGGTDTQYF.

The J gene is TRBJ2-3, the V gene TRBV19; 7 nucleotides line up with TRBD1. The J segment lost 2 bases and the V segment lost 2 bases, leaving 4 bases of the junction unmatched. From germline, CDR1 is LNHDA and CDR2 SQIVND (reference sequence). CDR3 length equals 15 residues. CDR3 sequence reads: CASSITGAYTDTQYF. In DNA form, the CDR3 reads TGTGCCAGTAGTATAACAGGGGCCTACACAGATACGCAGTATTTT.

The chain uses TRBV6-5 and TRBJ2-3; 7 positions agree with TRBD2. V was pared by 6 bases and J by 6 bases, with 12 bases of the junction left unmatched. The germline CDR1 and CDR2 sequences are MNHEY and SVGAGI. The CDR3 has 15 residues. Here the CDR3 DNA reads TGTGCCAGCAGACCCGGACTAGGCAGCCGGGATACGCAGTATTTT. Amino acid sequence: CASRPGLGSRDTQYF.

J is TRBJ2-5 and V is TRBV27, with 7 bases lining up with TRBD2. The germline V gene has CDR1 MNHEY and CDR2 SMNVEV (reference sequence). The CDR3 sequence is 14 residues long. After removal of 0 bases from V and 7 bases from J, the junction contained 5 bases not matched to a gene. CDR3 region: CASSLSERGGTQYF. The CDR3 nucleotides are TGTGCCAGCAGTTTATCGGAACGCGGGGGGACCCAGTACTTC.

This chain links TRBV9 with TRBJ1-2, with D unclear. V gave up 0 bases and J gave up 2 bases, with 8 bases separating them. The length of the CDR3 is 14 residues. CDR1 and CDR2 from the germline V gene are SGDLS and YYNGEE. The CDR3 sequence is CASSVVAGNYGYTF. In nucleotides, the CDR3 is TGTGCCAGCAGCGTAGTCGCGGGGAACTATGGCTACACCTTC.

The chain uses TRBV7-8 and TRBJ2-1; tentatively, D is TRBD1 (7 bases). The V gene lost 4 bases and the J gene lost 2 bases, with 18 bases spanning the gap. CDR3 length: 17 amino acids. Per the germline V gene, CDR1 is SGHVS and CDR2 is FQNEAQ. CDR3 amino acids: CASSYHASRGAYNEQFF. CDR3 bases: TGTGCCAGCAGCTACCACGCTAGCAGGGGGGCCTACAATGAGCAGTTCTTC.

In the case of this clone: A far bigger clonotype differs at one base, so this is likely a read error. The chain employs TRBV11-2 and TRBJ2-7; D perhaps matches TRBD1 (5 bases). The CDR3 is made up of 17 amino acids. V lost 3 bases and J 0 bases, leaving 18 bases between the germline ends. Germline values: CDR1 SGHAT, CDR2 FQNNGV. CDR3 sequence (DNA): TGTGCCAGCAGCTTGGTAAGGGGCAGGGTTGGCTCCTACGAGCAGTACTTC. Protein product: CASSLVRGRVGSYEQYF.

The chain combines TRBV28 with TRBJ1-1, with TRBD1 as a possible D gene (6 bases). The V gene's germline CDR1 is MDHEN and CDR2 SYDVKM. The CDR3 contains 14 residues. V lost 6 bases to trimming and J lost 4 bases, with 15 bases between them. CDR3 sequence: CASRIQGFGTEAFF. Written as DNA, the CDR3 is TGTGCCAGCAGGATACAGGGCTTCGGCACTGAAGCTTTCTTT.

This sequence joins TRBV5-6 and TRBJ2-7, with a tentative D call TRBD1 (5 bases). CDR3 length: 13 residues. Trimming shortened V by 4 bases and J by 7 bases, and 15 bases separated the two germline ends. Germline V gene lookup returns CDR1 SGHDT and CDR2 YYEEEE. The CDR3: CASSQQAWGEQYF. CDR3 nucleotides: TGTGCCAGCAGCCAACAGGCGTGGGGAGAGCAGTACTTC.

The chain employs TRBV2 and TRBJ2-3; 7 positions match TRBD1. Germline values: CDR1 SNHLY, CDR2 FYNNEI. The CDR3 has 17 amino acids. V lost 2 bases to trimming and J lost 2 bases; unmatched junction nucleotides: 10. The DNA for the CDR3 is TGTGCCAGCAGTGAATGGTCTAGGCAGGGGGACACAGATACGCAGTATTTT. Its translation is CASSEWSRQGDTDTQYF. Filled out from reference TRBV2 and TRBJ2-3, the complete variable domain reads EPEVTQTPSHQVTQMGQEVILRCVPISNHLYFYWYRQILGQKVEFLVSFYNNEISEKSEIFDDQFSVERPDGSNFTLKIRSTKLEDSAMYFCASSEWSRQGDTDTQYFGPGTRLTVL.

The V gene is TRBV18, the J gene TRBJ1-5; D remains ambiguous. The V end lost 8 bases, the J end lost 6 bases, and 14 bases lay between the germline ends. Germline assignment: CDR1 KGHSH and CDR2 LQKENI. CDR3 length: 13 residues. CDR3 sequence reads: CASRSYVGQPQHF. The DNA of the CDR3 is TGTGCCAGCCGGTCCTACGTTGGTCAGCCCCAGCATTTT.

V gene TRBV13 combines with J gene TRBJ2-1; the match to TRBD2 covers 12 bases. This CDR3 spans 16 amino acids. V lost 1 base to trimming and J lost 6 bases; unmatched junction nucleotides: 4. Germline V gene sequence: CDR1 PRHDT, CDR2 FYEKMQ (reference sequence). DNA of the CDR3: TGTGCCAGCAGCTTAGCTTCTAGCGGGAGGGTCAATGAGCAGTTCTTC. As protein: CASSLASSGRVNEQFF.

Written as DNA, the CDR3 is TGTGCCAGCAGCTTTGGAGGGGACTATGGCTACACCTTC. This gives the protein CASSFGGDYGYTF. The chain links TRBV5-6 to TRBJ1-2; possibly TRBD1 for D (5 bases). Germline V gene sequence: CDR1 SGHDT, CDR2 YYEEEE. The germline V and J ends were trimmed by 2 bases and 3 bases, with 8 bases remaining between them. CDR3 length equals 13 residues. Full variable domain (remainder filled in from reference TRBV5-6 and TRBJ1-2): DAGVTQSPTHLIKTRGQQVTLRCSPKSGHDTVSWYQQALGQGPQFIFQYYEEEERQRGNFPDRFSGHQFPNYSSELNVNALLLGDSALYLCASSFGGDYGYTFGSGTRLTVV.

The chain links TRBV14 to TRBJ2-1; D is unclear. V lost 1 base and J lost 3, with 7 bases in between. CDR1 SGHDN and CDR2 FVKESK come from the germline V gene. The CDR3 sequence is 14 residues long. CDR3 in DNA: TGTGCCAGCAGCCAAGGGCTCAACTACAATGAGCAGTTCTTC. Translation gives CASSQGLNYNEQFF.

CDR3 in DNA: TGTGCCAGCAGCTTGACAGGGTCGTTCACCGGGGAGCTGTTTTTT. Protein: CASSLTGSFTGELFF. J is TRBJ2-2 and V is TRBV7-9; 7 nucleotides line up with TRBD1. Germline-derived CDR1 and CDR2 are SEHNR and FQNEAQ (reference sequence). CDR3 length: 15 amino acids. Losses at the gene ends were 3 bases for V and 4 bases for J; bases not matched to a gene: 5.

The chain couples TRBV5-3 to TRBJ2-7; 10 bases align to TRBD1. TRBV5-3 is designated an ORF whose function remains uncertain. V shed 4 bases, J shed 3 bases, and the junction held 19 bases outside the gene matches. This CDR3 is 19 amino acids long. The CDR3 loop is CARSAPGQGIGAPSYEQYF. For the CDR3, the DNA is TGTGCCAGAAGCGCACCGGGACAGGGGATTGGGGCTCCGAGCTACGAGCAGTACTTC.

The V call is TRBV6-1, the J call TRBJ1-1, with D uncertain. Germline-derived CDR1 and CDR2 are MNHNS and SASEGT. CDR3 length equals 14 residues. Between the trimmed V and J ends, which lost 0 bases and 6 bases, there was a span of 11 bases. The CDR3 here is CASSEAQAAAEAFF. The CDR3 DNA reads TGTGCCAGCAGTGAAGCGCAGGCCGCCGCTGAAGCTTTCTTT.

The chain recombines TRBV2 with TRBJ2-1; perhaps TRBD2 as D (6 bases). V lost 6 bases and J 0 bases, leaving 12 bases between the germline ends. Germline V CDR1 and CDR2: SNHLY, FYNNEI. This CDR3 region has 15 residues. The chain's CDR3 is CASSYRGSSYNEQFF. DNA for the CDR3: TGTGCCAGCAGCTACCGGGGGAGCTCCTACAATGAGCAGTTCTTC. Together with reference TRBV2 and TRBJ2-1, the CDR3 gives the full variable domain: EPEVTQTPSHQVTQMGQEVILRCVPISNHLYFYWYRQILGQKVEFLVSFYNNEISEKSEIFDDQFSVERPDGSNFTLKIRSTKLEDSAMYFCASSYRGSSYNEQFFGPGTRLTVL.

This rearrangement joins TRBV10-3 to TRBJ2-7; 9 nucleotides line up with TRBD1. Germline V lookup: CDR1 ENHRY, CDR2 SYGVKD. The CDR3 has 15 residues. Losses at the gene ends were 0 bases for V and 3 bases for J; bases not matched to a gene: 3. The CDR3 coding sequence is TGTGCCATCAGTGAGTCGACGGGACAGGGCTACGAGCAGTACTTC. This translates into CAISESTGQGYEQYF.

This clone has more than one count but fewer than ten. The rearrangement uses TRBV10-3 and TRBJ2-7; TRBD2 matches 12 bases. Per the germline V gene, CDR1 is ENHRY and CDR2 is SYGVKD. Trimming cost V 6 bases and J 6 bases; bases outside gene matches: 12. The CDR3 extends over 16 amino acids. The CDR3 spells CAIRRTGLAGTSEQYF. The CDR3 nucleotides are TGTGCCATCAGAAGAACAGGACTAGCGGGAACCAGCGAGCAGTACTTC.

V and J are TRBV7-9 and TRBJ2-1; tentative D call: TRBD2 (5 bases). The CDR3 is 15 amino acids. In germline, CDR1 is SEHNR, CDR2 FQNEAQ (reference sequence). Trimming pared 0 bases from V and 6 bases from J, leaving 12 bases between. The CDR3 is CASSLALGLGNEQFF. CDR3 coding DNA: TGTGCCAGCAGCTTAGCCTTAGGACTGGGCAATGAGCAGTTCTTC.

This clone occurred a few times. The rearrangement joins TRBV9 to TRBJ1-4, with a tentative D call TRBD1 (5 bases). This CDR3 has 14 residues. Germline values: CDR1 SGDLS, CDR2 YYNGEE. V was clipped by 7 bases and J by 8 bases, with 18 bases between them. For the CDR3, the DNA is TGTGCCAGCGGACCGTGGGGGGATAGGGAAAAACTGTTTTTT. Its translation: CASGPWGDREKLFF.

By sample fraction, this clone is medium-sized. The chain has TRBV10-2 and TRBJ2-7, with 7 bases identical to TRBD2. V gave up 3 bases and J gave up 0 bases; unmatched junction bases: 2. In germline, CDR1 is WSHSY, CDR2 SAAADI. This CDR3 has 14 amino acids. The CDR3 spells CASSESGISYEQYF. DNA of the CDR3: TGCGCCAGCAGTGAAAGCGGGATCTCCTACGAGCAGTACTTC.

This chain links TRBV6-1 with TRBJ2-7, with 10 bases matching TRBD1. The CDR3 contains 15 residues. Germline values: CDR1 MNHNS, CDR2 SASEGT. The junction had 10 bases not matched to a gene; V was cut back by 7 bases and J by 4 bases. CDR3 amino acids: CASNGPGQGTYEQYF. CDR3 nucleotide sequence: TGTGCCAGCAACGGTCCGGGACAGGGGACATACGAGCAGTACTTC.